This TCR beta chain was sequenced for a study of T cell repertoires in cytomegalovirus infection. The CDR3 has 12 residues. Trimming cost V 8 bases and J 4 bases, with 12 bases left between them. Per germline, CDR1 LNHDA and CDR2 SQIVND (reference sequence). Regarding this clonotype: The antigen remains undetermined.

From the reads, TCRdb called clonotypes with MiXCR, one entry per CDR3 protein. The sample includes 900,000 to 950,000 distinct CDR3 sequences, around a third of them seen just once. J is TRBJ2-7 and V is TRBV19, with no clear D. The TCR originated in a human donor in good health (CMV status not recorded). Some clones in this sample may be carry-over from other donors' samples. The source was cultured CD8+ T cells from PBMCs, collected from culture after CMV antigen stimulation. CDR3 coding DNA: TGTGCCAGTGCGAACCCCAAATACGAGCAGTACTTC. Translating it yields CASANPKYEQYF.